This T cell receptor beta chain was documented in a study of early T cells in non-severe SARS-CoV-2 infection. TCRdb re-analysed the 5' RACE reads in MiXCR, keeping a single row per CDR3 protein. The sample has around 60,000 distinct CDR3 sequences, about 9.1% seen once. The CDR3 length is 15 residues. V was cut by 0 bases and J by 0 bases, with 8 bases left in between. Looked up from germline, CDR1 is MNHEY and CDR2 is SVGAGI. This clonotype was recorded many times. This chain uses TRBV6-5 with TRBJ1-1; D is perhaps TRBD1 (6 bases). The source is an adult who was a healthcare worker with PCR-confirmed SARS-CoV-2 infection or an uninfected control (not recorded which). The sample taken for sequencing was whole blood. CDR3 in DNA: TGTGCCAGCAGTTACTCGAACAGGGTGAACACTGAAGCTTTCTTT. Amino acids: CASSYSNRVNTEAFF.